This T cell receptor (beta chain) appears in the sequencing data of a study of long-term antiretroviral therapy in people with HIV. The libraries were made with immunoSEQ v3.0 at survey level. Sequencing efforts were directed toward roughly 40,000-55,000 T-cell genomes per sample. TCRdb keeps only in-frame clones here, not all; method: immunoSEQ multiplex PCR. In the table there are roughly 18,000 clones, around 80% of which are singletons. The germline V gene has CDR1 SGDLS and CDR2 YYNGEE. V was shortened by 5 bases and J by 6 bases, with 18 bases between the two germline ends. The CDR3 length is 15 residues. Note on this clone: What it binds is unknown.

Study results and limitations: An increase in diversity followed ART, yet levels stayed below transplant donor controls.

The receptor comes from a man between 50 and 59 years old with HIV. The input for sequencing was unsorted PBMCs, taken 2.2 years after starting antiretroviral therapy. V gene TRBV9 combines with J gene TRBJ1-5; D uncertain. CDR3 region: CASSAVGGQSQPQHF. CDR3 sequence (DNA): TGTGCCAGCAGTGCTGTGGGAGGGCAGTCTCAGCCCCAGCATTTT.